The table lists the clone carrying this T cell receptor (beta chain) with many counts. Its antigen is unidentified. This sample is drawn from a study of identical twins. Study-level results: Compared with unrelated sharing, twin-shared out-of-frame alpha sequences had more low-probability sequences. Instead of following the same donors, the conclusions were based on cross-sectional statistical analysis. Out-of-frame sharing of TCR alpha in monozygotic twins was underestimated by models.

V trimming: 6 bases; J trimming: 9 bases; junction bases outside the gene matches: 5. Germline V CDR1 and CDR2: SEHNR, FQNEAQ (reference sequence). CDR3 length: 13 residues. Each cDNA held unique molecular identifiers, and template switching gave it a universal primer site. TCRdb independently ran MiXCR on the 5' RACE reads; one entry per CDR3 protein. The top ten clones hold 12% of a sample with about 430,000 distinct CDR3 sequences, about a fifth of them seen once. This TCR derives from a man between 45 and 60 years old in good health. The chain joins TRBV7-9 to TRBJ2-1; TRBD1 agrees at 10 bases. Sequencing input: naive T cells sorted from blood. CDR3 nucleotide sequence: TGTGCCAGCAGGGTCGGGACAGGGGCTGAGCAGTTCTTC. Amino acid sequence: CASRVGTGAEQFF.